The present T cell receptor (beta chain) was sequenced within a study of shared clonotypes between healthy human individuals. Sequencing used immunoSEQ multiplex PCR; TCRdb keeps in-frame clones, though not all of them. This table holds about 2.1 million clones, approximately 92% found once. This clone has a handful of counts. CDR1 is SGHRS, CDR2 YFSETQ, per germline. V was shortened by 0 bases and J by 0 bases, with 12 bases between the two germline ends. The CDR3 has 16 amino acids. Selected positively for CCR7 and CD45RO-negative, naive CD8 cells excluded terminally differentiated effector memory CD45RA+ cells.

The origin of this receptor is a man younger than 30 in good health. Some clones in this sample may be carry-over from other donors' samples. The chain links TRBV5-1 to TRBJ1-2; D is possibly TRBD1 (6 bases). Input material: naive CD8+ T cells from PBMCs. This CDR3 reads CASSLGRTEANYGYTF. CDR3 coding DNA: TGCGCCAGCAGCTTGGGACGGACAGAAGCTAACTATGGCTACACCTTC.